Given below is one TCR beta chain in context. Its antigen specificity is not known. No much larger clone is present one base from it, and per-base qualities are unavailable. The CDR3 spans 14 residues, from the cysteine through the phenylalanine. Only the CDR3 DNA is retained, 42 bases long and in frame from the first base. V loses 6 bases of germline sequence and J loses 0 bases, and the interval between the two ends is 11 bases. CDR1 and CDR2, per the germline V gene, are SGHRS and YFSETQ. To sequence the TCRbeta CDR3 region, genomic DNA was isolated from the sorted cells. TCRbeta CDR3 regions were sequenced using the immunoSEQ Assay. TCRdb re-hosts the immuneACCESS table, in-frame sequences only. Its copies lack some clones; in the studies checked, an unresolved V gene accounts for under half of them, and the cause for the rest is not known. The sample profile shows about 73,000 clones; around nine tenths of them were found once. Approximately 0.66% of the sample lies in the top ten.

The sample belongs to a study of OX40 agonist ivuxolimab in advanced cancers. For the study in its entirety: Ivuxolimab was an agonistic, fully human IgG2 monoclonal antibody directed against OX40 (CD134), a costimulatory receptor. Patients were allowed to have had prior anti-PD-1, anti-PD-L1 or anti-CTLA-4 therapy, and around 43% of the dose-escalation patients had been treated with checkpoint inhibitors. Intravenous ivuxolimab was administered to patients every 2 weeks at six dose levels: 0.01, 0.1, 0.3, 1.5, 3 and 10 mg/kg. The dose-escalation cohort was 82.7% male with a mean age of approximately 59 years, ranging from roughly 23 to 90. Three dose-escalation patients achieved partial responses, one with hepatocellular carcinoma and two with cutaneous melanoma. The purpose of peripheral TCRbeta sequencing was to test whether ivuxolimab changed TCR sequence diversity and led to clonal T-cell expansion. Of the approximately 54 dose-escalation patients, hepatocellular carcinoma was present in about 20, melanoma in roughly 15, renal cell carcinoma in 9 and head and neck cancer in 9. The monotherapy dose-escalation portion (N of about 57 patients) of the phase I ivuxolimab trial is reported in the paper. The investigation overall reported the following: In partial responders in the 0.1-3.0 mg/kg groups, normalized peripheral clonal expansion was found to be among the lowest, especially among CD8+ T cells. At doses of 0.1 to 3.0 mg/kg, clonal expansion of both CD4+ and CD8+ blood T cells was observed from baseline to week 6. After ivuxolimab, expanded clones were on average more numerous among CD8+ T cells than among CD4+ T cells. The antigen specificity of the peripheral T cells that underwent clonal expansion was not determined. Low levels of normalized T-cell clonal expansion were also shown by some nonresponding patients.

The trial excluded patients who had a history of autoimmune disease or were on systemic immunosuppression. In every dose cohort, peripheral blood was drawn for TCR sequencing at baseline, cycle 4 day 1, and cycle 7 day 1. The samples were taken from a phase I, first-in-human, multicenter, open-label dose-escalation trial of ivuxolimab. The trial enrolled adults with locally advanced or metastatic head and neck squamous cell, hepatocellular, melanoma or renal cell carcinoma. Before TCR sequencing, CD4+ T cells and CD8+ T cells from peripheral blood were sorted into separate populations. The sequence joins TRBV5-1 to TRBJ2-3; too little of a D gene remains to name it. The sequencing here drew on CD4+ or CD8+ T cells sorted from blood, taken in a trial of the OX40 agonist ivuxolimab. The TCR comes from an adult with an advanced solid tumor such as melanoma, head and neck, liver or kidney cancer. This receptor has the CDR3 CASTPPESTDTQYF. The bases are TGCGCCAGCACCCCACCAGAAAGCACAGATACGCAGTATTTT.